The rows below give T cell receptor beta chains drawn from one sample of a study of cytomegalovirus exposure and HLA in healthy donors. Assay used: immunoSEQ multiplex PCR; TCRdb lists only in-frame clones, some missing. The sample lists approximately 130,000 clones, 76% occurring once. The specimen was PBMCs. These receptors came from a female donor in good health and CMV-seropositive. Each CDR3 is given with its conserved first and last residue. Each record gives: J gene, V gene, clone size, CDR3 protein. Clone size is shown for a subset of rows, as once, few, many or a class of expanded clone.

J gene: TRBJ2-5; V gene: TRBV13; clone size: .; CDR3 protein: CASSLRGQETQYF
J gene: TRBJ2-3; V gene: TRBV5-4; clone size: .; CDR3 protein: CASRYGTSGGVSTDTQYF
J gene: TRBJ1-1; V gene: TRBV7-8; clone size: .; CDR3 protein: CASNPTLDRWTEAFF
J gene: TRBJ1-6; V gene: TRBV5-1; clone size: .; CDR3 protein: CASSSTAGKSYNSPLHF
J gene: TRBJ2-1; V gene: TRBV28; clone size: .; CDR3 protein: CASSSLPGTSGRHEQFF
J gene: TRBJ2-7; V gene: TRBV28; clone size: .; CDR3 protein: CASRSGTGLKEQYF
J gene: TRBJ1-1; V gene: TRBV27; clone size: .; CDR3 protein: CASSWGQDNTEAFF
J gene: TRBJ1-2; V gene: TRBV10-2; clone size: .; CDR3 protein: CASRLVTRSYTF
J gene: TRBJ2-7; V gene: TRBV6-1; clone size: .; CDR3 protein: CASSGAGAGATYEQYF
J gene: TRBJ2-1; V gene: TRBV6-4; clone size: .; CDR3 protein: CASSDVGTNSYNEQFF
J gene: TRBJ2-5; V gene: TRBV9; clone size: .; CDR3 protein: CASSVVPGGGETQYF
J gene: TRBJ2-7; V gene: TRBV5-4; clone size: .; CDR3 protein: CASSFTGNSYEQYF
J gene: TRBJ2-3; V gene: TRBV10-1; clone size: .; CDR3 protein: CASSETPRDTQYF
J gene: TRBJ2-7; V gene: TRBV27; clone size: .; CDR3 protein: CASRRDRASYEQYF
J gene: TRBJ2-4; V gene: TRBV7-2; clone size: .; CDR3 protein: CASSLVLAGGQNIQYF
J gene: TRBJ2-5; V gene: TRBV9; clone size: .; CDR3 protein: CASSRTTGGLETQYF
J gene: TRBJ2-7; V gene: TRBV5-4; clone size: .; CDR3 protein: CASSQTSGGRNLYEQYF
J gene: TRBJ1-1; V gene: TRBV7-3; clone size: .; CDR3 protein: CASSSTGNTEAFF
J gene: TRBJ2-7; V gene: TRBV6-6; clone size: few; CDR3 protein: CASSAPGLADEQYF
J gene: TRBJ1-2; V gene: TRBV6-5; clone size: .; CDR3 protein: CASSPPVADGYTF
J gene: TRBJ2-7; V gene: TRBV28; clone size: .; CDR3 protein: CASGLAAYEQYF
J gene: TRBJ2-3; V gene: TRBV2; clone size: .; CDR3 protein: CASAVTSGLTDTQYF
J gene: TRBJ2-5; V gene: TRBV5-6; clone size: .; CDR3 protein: CASSLSGGSYQETQYF
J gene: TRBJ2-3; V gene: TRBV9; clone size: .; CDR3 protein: CASSVRGTGGITDTQYF
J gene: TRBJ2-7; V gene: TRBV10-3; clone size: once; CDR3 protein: CAISESGQGGSYEQYF
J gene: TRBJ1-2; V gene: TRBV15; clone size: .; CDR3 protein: CATSRDLQGGGYTF
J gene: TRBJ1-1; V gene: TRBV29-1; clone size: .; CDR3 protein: CSADTGVDTEAFF
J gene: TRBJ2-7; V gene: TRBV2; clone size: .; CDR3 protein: CASSESTVYQNEQYF
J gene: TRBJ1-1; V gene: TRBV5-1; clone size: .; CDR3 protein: CASSAGGVTTEAFF
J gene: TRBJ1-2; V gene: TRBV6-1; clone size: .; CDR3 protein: CASLSSGTGYGYTF
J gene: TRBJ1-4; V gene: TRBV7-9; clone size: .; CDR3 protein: CASSHGGRNEKLFF
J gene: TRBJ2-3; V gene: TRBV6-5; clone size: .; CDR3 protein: CASSYSPSLGTDTQYF
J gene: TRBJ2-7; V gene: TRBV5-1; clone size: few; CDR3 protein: CASSLEASGGYEQYF
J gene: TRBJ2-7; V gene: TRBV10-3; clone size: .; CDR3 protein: CAISESQGAGEQYF
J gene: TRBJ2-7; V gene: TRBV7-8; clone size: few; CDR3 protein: CASSPSQGRSEQYF
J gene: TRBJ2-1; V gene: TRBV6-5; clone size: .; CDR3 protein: CASSYPGEQFF
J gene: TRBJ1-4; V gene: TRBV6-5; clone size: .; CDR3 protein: CASSDDSRNEKLFF
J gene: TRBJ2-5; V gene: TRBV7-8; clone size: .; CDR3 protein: CASSFNKETQYF
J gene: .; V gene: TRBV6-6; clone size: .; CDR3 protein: CASFSADYEQYF
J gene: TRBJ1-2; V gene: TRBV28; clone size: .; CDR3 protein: CASSFGTGVGYTF
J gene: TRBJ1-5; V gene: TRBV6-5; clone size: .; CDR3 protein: CASSGGTYNQPQHF
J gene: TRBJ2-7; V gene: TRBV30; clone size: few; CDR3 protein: CAWRSPGSYEQYF
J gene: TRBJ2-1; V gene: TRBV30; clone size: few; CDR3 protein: CAWSVWQGGNEQFF
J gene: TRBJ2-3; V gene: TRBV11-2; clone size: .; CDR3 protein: CASSLRRGRGNTDTQYF
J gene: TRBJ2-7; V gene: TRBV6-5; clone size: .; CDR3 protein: CASSGDTYEQYF
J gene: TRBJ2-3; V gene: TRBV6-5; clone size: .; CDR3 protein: CASRWNRGTDTQYF
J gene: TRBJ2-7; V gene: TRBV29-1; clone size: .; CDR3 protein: CSVLKLRDTSYEQYF
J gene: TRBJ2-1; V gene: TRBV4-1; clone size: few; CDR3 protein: CASSQGLPGYNEQFF
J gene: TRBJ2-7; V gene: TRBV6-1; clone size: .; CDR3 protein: CASSDTSLAVLREQYF